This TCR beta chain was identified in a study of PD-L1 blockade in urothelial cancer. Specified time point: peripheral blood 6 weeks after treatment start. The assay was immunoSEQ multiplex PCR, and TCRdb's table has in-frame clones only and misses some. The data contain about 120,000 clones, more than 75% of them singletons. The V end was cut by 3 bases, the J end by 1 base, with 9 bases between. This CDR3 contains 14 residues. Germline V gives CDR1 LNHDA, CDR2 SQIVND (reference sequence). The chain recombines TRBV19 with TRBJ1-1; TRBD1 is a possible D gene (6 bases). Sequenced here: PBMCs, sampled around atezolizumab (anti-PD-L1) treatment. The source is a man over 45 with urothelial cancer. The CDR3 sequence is CASSIGTTNTEAFF. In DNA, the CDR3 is TGTGCCAGTAGTATTGGGACAACGAACACTGAAGCTTTCTTT.